This T cell receptor beta chain was recorded in a study of T cells in Graves' hyperthyroidism and ophthalmopathy. TCR beta CDR3 regions were amplified from RNA. During a first-round RT-PCR of the TCR CDR3, the HTBI primer set was used. TCRdb reprocessed the multiplex PCR reads with MiXCR, giving one entry per CDR3 protein. The data show around 540,000 distinct CDR3 sequences, 35% to 55% seen once. The germline gives CDR1 LNHNV, CDR2 YYDKDF (reference sequence). Unmatched junction bases numbered 12, after V lost 5 bases and J lost 2 bases. The CDR3 totals 18 residues. Overall study findings and caveats: Most thyroid clonotypes with frequency above 0.001 were detected in blood.

This clonotype was seen more than once but under ten times. No antigen is known for it. The rearrangement links TRBV15 to TRBJ1-5, with 10 bases fitting TRBD1. Sequencing input: peripheral blood or thyroid tissue (not recorded which). This TCR derives from a young woman with Graves' hyperthyroidism. The CDR3 protein is CATSPDRGSVLGNQPQHF. The CDR3, as DNA: TGTGCCACCAGCCCGGACAGGGGGTCGGTTCTGGGCAATCAGCCCCAGCATTTT.